The source of this TCR beta chain is a study of T cells in Graves' hyperthyroidism and ophthalmopathy. This clonotype was seen a handful of times. Amplified regions were TCR beta CDR3 sequences from RNA transcripts. Using the HTBI primer set, a first-round RT-PCR was run on the TCR CDR3. TCRdb reprocessed the multiplex PCR reads via MiXCR and lists one record per CDR3 protein. The data hold around 600,000 distinct CDR3 sequences, with 15% to 18% observed a single time. The V segment lost 7 bases and the J segment 11 bases; nucleotides outside the gene matches: 10. The length of the CDR3 is 12 residues.

The sequencing sample was made of blood. This TCR was sampled from a woman between 25 and 40 years old with Graves' hyperthyroidism. The V call is TRBV12-3 or TRBV12-4, the J call TRBJ1-1, with 7 bases lining up with TRBD1. CDR3 nucleotides: TGTGCCAGCACCTCAAGACAGGGCTGGGCTTTCTTT. Translating it yields CASTSRQGWAFF.